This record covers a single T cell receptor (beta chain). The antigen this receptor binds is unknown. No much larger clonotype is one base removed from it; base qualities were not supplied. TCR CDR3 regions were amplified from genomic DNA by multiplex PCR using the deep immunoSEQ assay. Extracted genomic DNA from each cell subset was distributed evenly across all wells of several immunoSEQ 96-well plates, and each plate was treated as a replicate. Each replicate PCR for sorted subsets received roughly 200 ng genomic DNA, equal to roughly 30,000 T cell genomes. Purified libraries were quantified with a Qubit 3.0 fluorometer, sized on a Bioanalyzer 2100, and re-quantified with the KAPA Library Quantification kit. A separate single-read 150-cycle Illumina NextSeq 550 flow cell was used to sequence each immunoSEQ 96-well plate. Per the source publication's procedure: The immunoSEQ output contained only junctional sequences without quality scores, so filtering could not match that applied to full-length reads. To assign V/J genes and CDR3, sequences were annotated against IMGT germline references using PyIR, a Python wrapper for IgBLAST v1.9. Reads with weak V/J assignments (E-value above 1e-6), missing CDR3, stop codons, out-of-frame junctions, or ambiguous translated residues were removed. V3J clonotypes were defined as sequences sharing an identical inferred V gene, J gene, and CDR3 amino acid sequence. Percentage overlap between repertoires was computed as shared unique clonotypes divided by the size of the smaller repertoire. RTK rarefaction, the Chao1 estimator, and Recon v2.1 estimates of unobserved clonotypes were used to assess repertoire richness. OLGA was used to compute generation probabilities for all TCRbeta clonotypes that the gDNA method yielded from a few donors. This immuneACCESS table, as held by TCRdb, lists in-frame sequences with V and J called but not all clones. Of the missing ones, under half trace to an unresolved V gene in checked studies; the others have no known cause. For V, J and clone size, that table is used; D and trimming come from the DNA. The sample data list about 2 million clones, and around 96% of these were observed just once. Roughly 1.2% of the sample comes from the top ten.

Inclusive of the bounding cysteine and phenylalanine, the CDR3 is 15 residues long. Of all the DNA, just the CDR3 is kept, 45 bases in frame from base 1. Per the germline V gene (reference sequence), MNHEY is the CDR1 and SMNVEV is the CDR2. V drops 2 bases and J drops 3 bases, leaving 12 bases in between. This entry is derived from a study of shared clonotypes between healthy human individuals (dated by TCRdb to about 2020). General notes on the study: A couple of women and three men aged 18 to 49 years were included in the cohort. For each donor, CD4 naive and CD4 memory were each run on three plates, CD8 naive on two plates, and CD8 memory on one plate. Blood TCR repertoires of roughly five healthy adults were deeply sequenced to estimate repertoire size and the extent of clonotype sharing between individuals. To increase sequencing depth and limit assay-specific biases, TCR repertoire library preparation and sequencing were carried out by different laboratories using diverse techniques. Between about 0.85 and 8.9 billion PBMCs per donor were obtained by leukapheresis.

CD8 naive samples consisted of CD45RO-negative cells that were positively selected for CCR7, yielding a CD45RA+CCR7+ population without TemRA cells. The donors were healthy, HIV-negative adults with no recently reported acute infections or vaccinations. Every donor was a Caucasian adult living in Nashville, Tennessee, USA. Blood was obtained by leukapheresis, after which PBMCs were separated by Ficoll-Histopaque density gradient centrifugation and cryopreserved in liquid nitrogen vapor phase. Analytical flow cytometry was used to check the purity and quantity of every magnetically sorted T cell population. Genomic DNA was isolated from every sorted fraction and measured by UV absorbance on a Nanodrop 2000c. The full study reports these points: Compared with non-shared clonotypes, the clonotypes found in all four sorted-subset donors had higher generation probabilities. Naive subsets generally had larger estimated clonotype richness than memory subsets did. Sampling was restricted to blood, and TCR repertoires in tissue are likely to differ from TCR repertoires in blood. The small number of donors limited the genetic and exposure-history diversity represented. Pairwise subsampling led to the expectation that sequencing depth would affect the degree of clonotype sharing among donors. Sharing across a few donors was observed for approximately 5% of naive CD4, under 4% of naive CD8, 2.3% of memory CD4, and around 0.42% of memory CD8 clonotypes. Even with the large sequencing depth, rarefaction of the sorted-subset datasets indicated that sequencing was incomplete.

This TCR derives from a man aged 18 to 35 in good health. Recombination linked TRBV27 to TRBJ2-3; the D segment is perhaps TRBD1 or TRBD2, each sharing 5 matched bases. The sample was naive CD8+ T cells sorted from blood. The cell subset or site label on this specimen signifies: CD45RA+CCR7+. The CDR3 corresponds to CASSLTGAGTDTQYF. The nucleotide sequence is TGTGCCAGCAGTTTAACCGGGGCAGGTACAGATACGCAGTATTTT.